The 31 T cell receptor beta chains listed next were all sequenced from one sample in a study of blood T cell repertoires in COVID-19. Using immunoSEQ multiplex PCR, the repertoire was profiled, and TCRdb retains in-frame clones only, with some absent. The sample lists about 49,000 clones, approximately 85% occurring once. Sequencing was done on a sample of peripheral blood. All receptors derive from a human donor in a cohort sampled during active COVID-19.

The chain carries TRBV5-1 and TRBJ1-3; D unclear. The germline V gene has CDR1 SGHRS and CDR2 YFSETQ. There are 12 residues in the CDR3. Trimming took off 5 bases at V and 3 bases at J, with 6 bases between the two ends. Here the CDR3 DNA reads TGCGCCAGCAGAGGGAGTGGAAACACCATATATTTT. Its translation is CASRGSGNTIYF.

The chain employs TRBV2 and TRBJ2-3; TRBD2 aligns across 9 bases. Germline CDR1 is SNHLY and CDR2 is FYNNEI. The CDR3 is 16 residues long. With 8 bases clipped from V and 4 bases from J, the junction kept 13 bases outside the gene matches. CDR3 sequence (DNA): TGTGCCAGCGACGGGACTAGCTTTTCGGAGGCAGATACGCAGTATTTT. Its protein is CASDGTSFSEADTQYF.

There are a few counts of this clone. The chain has TRBV5-6 and TRBJ1-1; no reliable D call. Deletions cut 8 bases from V and 1 base from J, with 9 bases between. Germline CDR1 reads SGHDT; CDR2 reads YYEEEE. The CDR3 is 12 residues long. The CDR3 DNA sequence: TGTGCCAGTGCGGGGAGGAACACTGAAGCTTTCTTT. Its protein product is CASAGRNTEAFF.

The gene calls are TRBV5-1 and TRBJ2-6; D remains ambiguous. V was shortened by 0 bases and J by 2 bases, with 6 bases between the two germline ends. The CDR3 runs 15 residues. Looked up from germline, CDR1 is SGHRS and CDR2 is YFSETQ. CDR3 protein: CASSLEETGANVLTF. The CDR3 region has the DNA TGCGCCAGCAGCTTGGAGGAGACTGGGGCCAACGTCCTGACTTTC.

J is TRBJ1-1 and V is TRBV30, with TRBD1 matching over 10 bases. The CDR3 length is 13 residues. The germline V gene has CDR1 GTSNPN and CDR2 SVGIG (reference sequence). Trimming removed 3 bases from V and 6 bases from J; junction bases left unmatched: 4. The CDR3 nucleotides are TGTGCCTGGAGCAGGGACAGGGGCGCTGAAGCTTTCTTT. This sequence encodes CAWSRDRGAEAFF. The entire variable domain, with the rest obtained from reference TRBV30 and TRBJ1-1, is as follows: SQTIHQWPATLVQPVGSPLSLECTVEGTSNPNLYWYRQAAGRGLQLLFYSVGIGQISSEVPQNLSASRPQDRQFILSSKKLLLSDSGFYLCAWSRDRGAEAFFGQGTRLTVV.

This clone appeared a few times. V is TRBV7-2 and J is TRBJ1-5; 10 nucleotides line up with TRBD1. CDR3 length equals 15 residues. The germline V gene encodes CDR1 SGHTA and CDR2 FQGNSA. Trimming at V came to 2 bases and at J to 4 bases, leaving 2 bases not matched to a gene. CDR3 nucleotides: TGTGCCAGCAGCTTAACGGGACAGGGGAATCAGCCCCAGCATTTT. Encoded protein: CASSLTGQGNQPQHF.

This chain uses TRBV13 with TRBJ2-7; TRBD1 agrees at 10 bases. CDR1 is PRHDT, CDR2 FYEKMQ, per germline (reference sequence). This CDR3 contains 14 residues. The V segment lost 5 bases and the J segment 6 bases; nucleotides outside the gene matches: 7. CDR3 in DNA: TGTGCCAGCAGCCAACGGGACAGGGGACTCGAGCAGTACTTC. Protein sequence: CASSQRDRGLEQYF.

This sequence joins TRBV12-5 and TRBJ1-5, with 9 nucleotides matching TRBD1. V was clipped by 2 bases and J by 0 bases; unmatched bases: 8. Germline-derived CDR1 and CDR2 are LGHNT and FRNRAP. The CDR3 has 18 residues. The CDR3 DNA reads as TGTGCTAGTGGTTTGACCTTGGGGACAGGGTCTAGCAATCAGCCCCAGCATTTT. It codes for CASGLTLGTGSSNQPQHF.

V is TRBV29-1 and J is TRBJ2-7; no clear D gene. Trimming removed 6 bases from V and 0 bases from J, with 15 bases in between. The CDR3 extends over 14 amino acids. The germline gives CDR1 SQVTM, CDR2 ANQGSEA. The CDR3 sequence: CSVTRGVGSYEQYF. CDR3 sequence (DNA): TGCAGCGTCACGAGAGGCGTCGGCTCCTACGAGCAGTACTTC.

The chain combines TRBV5-1 with TRBJ1-2; possibly TRBD1 for D (5 bases). The germline V gene encodes CDR1 SGHRS and CDR2 YFSETQ. The V end lost 4 bases, the J end lost 9 bases, and 19 bases lay between the germline ends. The CDR3 has 14 residues. CDR3 nucleotide sequence: TGCGCCAGCAGCCCGGGAGAGGGCAGGGTACGCTACACCTTC. This codes for CASSPGEGRVRYTF.

The chain couples TRBV6-6 to TRBJ2-3; 9 bases match TRBD1. The CDR3 is 15 amino acids. The germline CDR1 and CDR2 sequences are MNHNY and SVGAGI (reference sequence). V lost 2 bases, J lost 4 bases, and 4 bases stayed unmatched. CDR3 sequence reads: CASSYQQGASDTQYF. The DNA for the CDR3 is TGTGCCAGCAGTTACCAACAGGGGGCGTCAGATACGCAGTATTTT.

The V and J genes are TRBV18 and TRBJ1-1; 9 bases align to TRBD1. This CDR3 spans 13 amino acids. V lost 5 bases and J lost 4; bases outside the gene matches: 2. The germline CDR1 and CDR2 sequences are KGHSH and LQKENI. CDR3 in amino acids: CASSVTGGTEAFF. CDR3 sequence (DNA): TGTGCCAGCTCAGTGACAGGGGGCACTGAAGCTTTCTTT.

V usage is TRBV5-1 and J usage is TRBJ2-3; possible D gene TRBD1, 5 bases. Per germline, CDR1 SGHRS and CDR2 YFSETQ. The CDR3 spans 15 residues. Trimming pared 4 bases from V and 1 base from J, leaving 13 bases between. The CDR3 loop reads CASSPLRGGTDTQYF. The CDR3, as DNA: TGCGCCAGCAGCCCACTTAGGGGCGGCACAGATACGCAGTATTTT. Complete variable domain (other parts from reference TRBV5-1 and TRBJ2-3): KAGVTQTPRYLIKTRGQQVTLSCSPISGHRSVSWYQQTPGQGLQFLFEYFSETQRNKGNFPGRFSGRQFSNSRSEMNVSTLELGDSALYLCASSPLRGGTDTQYFGPGTRLTVL.

The rearrangement uses TRBV30 and TRBJ2-5; D gene unclear. CDR1 is GTSNPN and CDR2 is SVGIG in the germline V gene (reference sequence). The CDR3 spans 12 residues. Trimming removed 2 bases at V and 4 bases at J, with 8 bases between. CDR3 loop: CAWSPNRETQYF. CDR3 coding DNA: TGTGCCTGGAGTCCCAACAGAGAGACCCAGTACTTC.

This clone appeared a few times. The J gene is TRBJ1-3, the V gene TRBV4-3, with D possibly matching TRBD1 (5 bases). V was trimmed by 0 bases and J by 7 bases, leaving 19 bases between them. The CDR3 has 17 amino acids. Germline V gene data show CDR1 as LGHNA and CDR2 as YSLEER. The CDR3 DNA reads TGCGCCAGCAGCCAAGATCCTATGGGGGGGTCGCGTAACACCATATATTTT. It encodes CASSQDPMGGSRNTIYF.

This clone is a singleton in its sample. V is TRBV5-1 and J is TRBJ2-7, with 7 bases that match TRBD2. The germline V gene has CDR1 SGHRS and CDR2 YFSETQ. There are 14 residues in the CDR3. The V and J ends lost 9 bases and 0 bases, in that order; junction bases with no gene match: 9. CDR3 amino acids: CATRLAVSSYEQYF. CDR3 bases: TGCGCCACCAGACTAGCCGTAAGCTCCTACGAGCAGTACTTC.

CDR3 loop: CATQTGPSTDTQYF. CDR3 DNA: TGTGCCACCCAGACAGGACCGAGCACAGATACGCAGTATTTT. The chain carries TRBV19 and TRBJ2-3, with D possibly being TRBD1 (6 bases). The germline CDR1 and CDR2 sequences are LNHDA and SQIVND (reference sequence). The CDR3 runs 14 residues. Trimming took 10 bases from V and 0 from J, leaving 14 bases between them.

V and J are TRBV28 and TRBJ1-6; D unresolved. Deletions cut 3 bases from V and 4 bases from J, with 13 bases between. Germline V CDR1 and CDR2: MDHEN, SYDVKM. The CDR3 has 16 residues. This chain's CDR3 is CASSFYRELYNSPLHF. DNA for the CDR3: TGTGCCAGCAGTTTCTACCGGGAGCTTTATAATTCACCCCTCCACTTT.

The chain couples TRBV6-6 to TRBJ2-7; D is possibly TRBD2 (6 bases). The length of the CDR3 is 15 residues. The V gene lost 3 bases and the J gene lost 5 bases, with 17 bases spanning the gap. Germline V gene data show CDR1 as MNHNY and CDR2 as SVGAGI (reference sequence). The DNA of the CDR3 is TGTGCCAGCAGTTATGGGACCCCGGGAGTGCACGAGCAGTACTTC. Amino acid sequence: CASSYGTPGVHEQYF.

The chain is built from TRBV5-6 and TRBJ1-6, with a weak D call TRBD1 (5 bases). Germline V gene sequence: CDR1 SGHDT, CDR2 YYEEEE. The CDR3 runs to 15 residues. V was cut by 3 bases and J by 9 bases, with 16 bases left in between. CDR3 coding DNA: TGTGCCAGCAGCTCTCTGGCGGGGGATAGTTCACCCCTCCACTTT. This gives the protein CASSSLAGDSSPLHF.

The chain is built from TRBV27 and TRBJ2-3; TRBD1 matches at 9 bases. V lost 6 bases to trimming and J lost 3 bases; unmatched junction nucleotides: 7. The CDR3 loop spans 15 amino acids. The germline gives CDR1 MNHEY, CDR2 SMNVEV (reference sequence). The CDR3 protein is CASRYRGLSTDTQYF. The DNA of the CDR3 is TGTGCCAGCAGGTACAGGGGGCTGTCAACAGATACGCAGTATTTT.

The chain is built from TRBV5-6 and TRBJ2-4; weak D call: TRBD2 (6 bases). Germline V gene data show CDR1 as SGHDT and CDR2 as YYEEEE. Trimming took 1 base from V and 7 from J, leaving 18 bases between them. The CDR3 extends over 16 amino acids. CDR3 loop: CASSLYAIGGSNIQYF. The CDR3 nucleotides read TGTGCCAGCAGCTTGTACGCCATTGGAGGGTCGAACATTCAGTACTTC.

The rearrangement uses TRBV5-1 and TRBJ2-1; 9 bases are a match to TRBD1. Germline CDR1 is SGHRS and CDR2 is YFSETQ. There are 15 residues in the CDR3. The V segment lost 3 bases and the J segment 12 bases; nucleotides outside the gene matches: 13. The CDR3 loop is CASSSSGGQGKMQFF. CDR3 DNA sequence: TGCGCCAGCAGCTCATCGGGGGGACAGGGTAAGATGCAGTTCTTC.

The chain is built from TRBV7-2 and TRBJ2-5; D may be TRBD2 (6 bases). The CDR3 length is 16 residues. The germline CDR1 and CDR2 sequences are SGHTA and FQGNSA. The V end was cut by 1 base, the J end by 4 bases, with 16 bases between. Here the CDR3 reads CASSLGGAGIRETQYF. DNA for the CDR3: TGTGCCAGCAGCTTAGGTGGGGCGGGAATACGAGAGACCCAGTACTTC.

CDR3 amino acids: CAISESIGGYEQYF. The DNA for the CDR3 is TGTGCCATCAGTGAGTCGATCGGGGGCTACGAGCAGTACTTC. This sequence joins TRBV10-3 and TRBJ2-7; D is perhaps TRBD2 (6 bases). CDR3 length equals 14 residues. Germline CDR1 reads ENHRY; CDR2 reads SYGVKD. Trimming removed 0 bases at V and 3 bases at J, with 9 bases between.

The rearrangement joins TRBV7-8 to TRBJ2-5; 7 nucleotides match TRBD1. Per the germline V gene, CDR1 is SGHVS and CDR2 is FQNEAQ. Trimming at V came to 5 bases and at J to 1 base, leaving 7 bases not matched to a gene. There are 15 residues in the CDR3. CDR3 amino acids: CASSLRGFPQETQYF. In DNA, the CDR3 is TGTGCCAGCAGCCTCAGGGGGTTTCCCCAAGAGACCCAGTACTTC.

A word on this clone: The same CDR3 is also encoded by other DNA sequences in this sample. The chain carries TRBV28 and TRBJ1-2; TRBD1 is a possible D gene (6 bases). Germline loops: CDR1 MDHEN, CDR2 SYDVKM. The CDR3 has 12 amino acids. The V and J ends lost 5 bases and 4 bases respectively, with 8 bases between them. CDR3 sequence reads: CASSGQFYGYTF. The CDR3 region has the DNA TGTGCCAGCAGTGGACAGTTCTATGGCTACACCTTC.

This chain links TRBV2 with TRBJ1-1, with D possibly being TRBD1 (5 bases). Germline V gives CDR1 SNHLY, CDR2 FYNNEI. CDR3 size: 16 residues. Trimming stripped 7 bases from V and 1 base from J, with 19 bases between. The CDR3 nucleotides are TGTGCCAGCAAAGACGGGGGATTCCCCGAGAACACTGAAGCTTTCTTT. Translated: CASKDGGFPENTEAFF.

The genes are TRBV28 and TRBJ2-1, with 9 nucleotides matching TRBD1. This CDR3 comprises 15 residues. The J segment lost 8 bases and the V segment lost 3 bases, leaving 8 bases of the junction unmatched. Germline loops: CDR1 MDHEN, CDR2 SYDVKM. As DNA, the CDR3 is TGTGCCAGCAGTTTGCACGGGACAGGGTTGGATGAGCAGTTCTTC. Its protein product is CASSLHGTGLDEQFF.

This clone was observed a single time. The V and J genes are TRBV2 and TRBJ1-6; TRBD1 matches at 7 bases. Germline V gene data show CDR1 as SNHLY and CDR2 as FYNNEI. J gave up 6 bases and V 6 bases, and 8 bases lay outside the gene matches. The CDR3 consists of 15 residues. The CDR3 sequence: CASRVETGINSPLHF. Written as DNA, the CDR3 is TGTGCCAGCAGAGTTGAGACAGGGATTAATTCACCCCTCCACTTT.

This chain links TRBV9 with TRBJ2-5; possible D gene TRBD2, 6 bases. Germline V gives CDR1 SGDLS, CDR2 YYNGEE. Trimming took off 3 bases at V and 0 bases at J, with 18 bases between the two ends. The CDR3 extends over 17 amino acids. The CDR3 DNA sequence: TGTGCCAGCAGCGAGGGGCCCGGGCGGGACTACCAAGAGACCCAGTACTTC. Translation gives CASSEGPGRDYQETQYF.